A single sample is the source of the 32 T cell receptor beta chains below, sequenced in a study of T-cell memory formation after mild COVID-19. TCRdb re-derived calls from the 5' RACE reads in MiXCR, one entry per CDR3 protein. The sample gives about 400,000 distinct CDR3 sequences, around an eighth of which show up once; about 20% is in the top ten. The specimen was PBMCs or a T cell subset sorted from them (not recorded which). All receptors derive from a man aged 18 to 29 who had mild COVID-19 (a few samples of this study predate the infection). Cell type and time point are not known.

This clonotype has just a few counts. The rearrangement links TRBV3-1 to TRBJ1-2; no firm D call. This CDR3 spans 13 amino acids. The V end was cut by 0 bases, the J end by 7 bases, with 9 bases between. Germline lookup yields CDR1 LGHDT and CDR2 YNNKEL (reference sequence). The DNA for the CDR3 is TGTGCCAGCAGCCAAGATTTGGGGTTTGGCTACACCTTC. Protein: CASSQDLGFGYTF.

This chain uses TRBV28 with TRBJ2-2; no clear D. The CDR3 is made up of 14 amino acids. From germline, CDR1 is MDHEN and CDR2 SYDVKM. Between the trimmed V and J ends, which lost 5 bases and 3 bases, there was a span of 10 bases. CDR3 sequence reads: CASSRRIDTGELFF. CDR3 DNA sequence: TGTGCCAGCAGTCGGCGGATAGACACCGGGGAGCTGTTTTTT. Using reference TRBV28 and TRBJ2-2 for the parts outside the CDR3, the full variable domain is DVKVTQSSRYLVKRTGEKVFLECVQDMDHENMFWYRQDPGLGLRLIYFSYDVKMKEKGDIPEGYSVSREKKERFSLILESASTNQTSMYLCASSRRIDTGELFFGEGSRLTVL.

This clonotype was seen only a few times. V usage is TRBV7-2 and J usage is TRBJ2-7; TRBD2 aligns across 13 bases. The trim removed 5 bases at V and 5 bases at J, leaving 3 bases unmatched. CDR3 length: 14 residues. The V gene's germline CDR1 is SGHTA and CDR2 FQGNSA. As DNA, the CDR3 is TGTGCCAGCAGCCTAACTAGCGGGGGGGACGAGCAGTACTTC. Translating gives CASSLTSGGDEQYF.

This clonotype was seen ten or more times. The chain couples TRBV10-3 to TRBJ2-5; 7 bases match TRBD1. This CDR3 contains 14 residues. J gave up 1 base and V 5 bases, and 4 bases lay outside the gene matches. Germline CDR1 is ENHRY and CDR2 is SYGVKD. CDR3: CAISKDRSQETQYF. As DNA, the CDR3 is TGTGCCATCAGTAAGGACAGGTCCCAAGAGACCCAGTACTTC.

This clonotype was detected a few times. The genes are TRBV11-2 and TRBJ2-3; unclear D gene. The germline V and J ends were trimmed by 5 bases and 2 bases, with 11 bases remaining between them. CDR1 is SGHAT, CDR2 FQNNGV, per germline. CDR3 length: 14 residues. CDR3 region: CASSIGRSTDTQYF. DNA of the CDR3: TGTGCCAGCAGCATAGGACGGTCCACAGATACGCAGTATTTT.

This clonotype turned up a few times. The V call is TRBV4-1, the J call TRBJ2-5; D is possibly TRBD1 (6 bases). The CDR3 totals 15 residues. Trimming shortened V by 3 bases and J by 5 bases, and 16 bases separated the two germline ends. CDR1 is MGHRA, CDR2 YSYEKL, per germline. The CDR3 nucleotides are TGCGCCAGCAGCCATAGGACGACAGGCGGGGAGACCCAGTACTTC. Encoded protein: CASSHRTTGGETQYF.

This sequence joins TRBV5-6 and TRBJ2-1; TRBD1 might be the D (5 bases). The CDR3 loop spans 13 amino acids. V was trimmed by 0 bases and J by 9 bases, leaving 10 bases between them. Germline CDR1 reads SGHDT; CDR2 reads YYEEEE. The CDR3 DNA reads as TGTGCCAGCAGCTTGGCCTTAGGGGCTGAGCAGTTCTTC. It is translated as CASSLALGAEQFF.

The rearrangement uses TRBV6-6 and TRBJ1-3, with D unclear. From germline, CDR1 is MNHNY and CDR2 SVGAGI (reference sequence). The CDR3 spans 15 residues. Trimming left V 2 bases short and J 2 bases short, with 10 bases between. Written as DNA, the CDR3 is TGTGCCAGCAGTTACGGGCAGGACGCTGGAAACACCATATATTTT. Translation gives CASSYGQDAGNTIYF.

This clonotype was observed many times. The chain uses TRBV2 and TRBJ1-1; no definite D call. Germline-derived CDR1 and CDR2 are SNHLY and FYNNEI. The CDR3 has 13 residues. The V end lost 7 bases, the J end lost 1 base, and 10 bases lay between the germline ends. The CDR3 coding sequence is TGTGCCAGCACCCTGAGTGAGAACACTGAAGCTTTCTTT. Amino acids: CASTLSENTEAFF.

This clonotype occurred a few times. The gene calls are TRBV7-8 and TRBJ2-7, with 7 positions matching TRBD1. Trimming cost V 5 bases and J 0 bases; bases outside gene matches: 13. The germline V gene encodes CDR1 SGHVS and CDR2 FQNEAQ. This CDR3 comprises 17 residues. CDR3 bases: TGTGCCAGCAGCCCCTTTCGGACGACAGGGAGCTCCTACGAGCAGTACTTC. Translation gives CASSPFRTTGSSYEQYF.

CDR3 nucleotides: TGCGCCAGCAGCGCGACGGGACAGGGGGCCGCTGAAGCTTTCTTT. It yields the protein CASSATGQGAAEAFF. J is TRBJ1-1 and V is TRBV4-1; 12 bases fit TRBD1. CDR1 and CDR2 from the germline V gene are MGHRA and YSYEKL. The V segment lost 5 bases and the J segment 6 bases; nucleotides outside the gene matches: 7. The CDR3 sequence is 15 residues long.

This sequence joins TRBV24-1 and TRBJ1-5, with D maybe TRBD1 (6 bases). Trimming took off 4 bases at V and 4 bases at J, with 16 bases between the two ends. The CDR3 extends over 16 amino acids. CDR1 is KGHDR and CDR2 is SFDVKD in the germline V gene. In DNA form, the CDR3 reads TGTGCCACCAGTGAGGCCCCGCGGGGGGCGAATCAGCCCCAGCATTTT. It codes for CATSEAPRGANQPQHF.

This clonotype was counted many times. The rearrangement uses TRBV7-2 and TRBJ2-5, with D perhaps given as TRBD1 or TRBD2 (6 bases each). Per the germline V gene, CDR1 is SGHTA and CDR2 is FQGNSA. The ends were cut back, 3 bases at V and 2 bases at J, with 16 bases in the middle. This CDR3 has 16 residues. As DNA, the CDR3 is TGTGCCAGCAGCTTTAATGGGGGGCGGAAACAAGAGACCCAGTACTTC. This sequence encodes CASSFNGGRKQETQYF.

This clonotype was recorded at least ten times. The rearrangement links TRBV19 to TRBJ2-1; TRBD2 agrees at 7 bases. Germline V CDR1 and CDR2: LNHDA, SQIVND (reference sequence). The CDR3 consists of 15 residues. With V trimmed by 10 bases and J by 0 bases, 9 bases remained unmatched. The CDR3 region is CATEAGVSSYNEQFF. The CDR3 DNA sequence: TGTGCCACTGAGGCGGGGGTTAGCTCCTACAATGAGCAGTTCTTC.

J is TRBJ2-1 and V is TRBV5-1; TRBD1 aligns across 7 bases. The CDR3 has 14 residues. Trimming removed 0 bases from V and 10 bases from J; junction bases left unmatched: 7. Germline lookup yields CDR1 SGHRS and CDR2 YFSETQ. CDR3 protein: CASSLEVTGVEQFF. For the CDR3, the DNA is TGCGCCAGCAGCTTGGAGGTCACAGGGGTGGAGCAGTTCTTC.

Ten or more counts support this clonotype. The chain combines TRBV7-2 with TRBJ2-7, with TRBD1 matching over 7 bases. Germline V gene lookup returns CDR1 SGHTA and CDR2 FQGNSA. The CDR3 runs 13 residues. V was pared by 5 bases and J by 5 bases, with 6 bases of the junction left unmatched. The CDR3 here is CASSRDRLDEQYV. The CDR3 nucleotides read TGTGCCAGCAGCAGGGACAGATTGGACGAGCAGTACGTC.

This chain uses TRBV24-1 with TRBJ1-5, with D possibly TRBD1 on 5 matching bases. The CDR3 is made up of 14 amino acids. Between the trimmed V and J ends, which lost 6 bases and 2 bases, there was a span of 10 bases. Germline loops: CDR1 KGHDR, CDR2 SFDVKD. CDR3 region: CATSKGYGNQPQHF. The CDR3 coding sequence is TGTGCCACCAGTAAGGGGTATGGCAATCAGCCCCAGCATTTT.

The chain has TRBV4-1 and TRBJ2-3; D might be TRBD1 (6 bases). The CDR3 length is 16 residues. Germline V gene lookup returns CDR1 MGHRA and CDR2 YSYEKL. With 4 bases removed from V and 0 bases from J, the gap between germline ends came to 14 bases. CDR3 in amino acids: CASSLGQHSSTDTQYF. CDR3 sequence (DNA): TGCGCCAGCAGCCTAGGACAGCACTCTAGCACAGATACGCAGTATTTT.

Here the CDR3 reads CASRPGLAVGEQYF. Here the CDR3 DNA reads TGTGCCAGTAGACCGGGACTAGCGGTGGGCGAGCAGTACTTC. The chain employs TRBV6-2 or TRBV6-3 and TRBJ2-7; TRBD2 agrees at 11 bases. Germline V gene data show CDR1 as MNHEY and CDR2 as SVGEGT. This CDR3 region has 14 residues. V shed 9 bases and J 6 bases; nucleotides not matched to a gene: 10.

This clonotype was found many times. J is TRBJ1-1 and V is TRBV20-1; D is unresolved. The germline V gene has CDR1 DFQATT and CDR2 SNEGSKA (reference sequence). CDR3 length equals 12 residues. The V end lost 7 bases, the J end lost 1 base, and 10 bases lay between the germline ends. The CDR3 region is CSVPEGNTEAFF. The CDR3 DNA is TGCAGTGTACCCGAAGGGAACACTGAAGCTTTCTTT.

Many counts were recorded for this clonotype. This chain joins TRBV4-1 and TRBJ1-2; tentatively, D is TRBD1 (5 bases). The germline CDR1 and CDR2 sequences are MGHRA and YSYEKL. This CDR3 is 15 amino acids long. V dropped 3 bases and J dropped 1 base, with 12 bases sitting between them. The CDR3 protein is CASSHGAGVNYGYTF. The DNA for the CDR3 is TGCGCCAGCAGCCACGGGGCAGGAGTTAACTATGGCTACACCTTC.

This clonotype has just a few counts. This chain connects TRBV21-1 to TRBJ2-3; the D call in the table, TRBD1, was not verified against the DNA. TRBV21-1 is deemed a pseudogene. The CDR3 totals 14 residues. CDR3 coding DNA: TGTGCCAGCAGCAAAACAGGGTCCCCAGATACGCAGTATTTT. This codes for CASSKTGSPDTQYF.

This clonotype was detected only a few times. The chain has TRBV6-1 and TRBJ1-5, with TRBD1 matching 7 bases. Germline CDR1 is MNHNS and CDR2 is SASEGT. V gave up 4 bases and J gave up 12 bases; unmatched junction bases: 3. This CDR3 spans 11 amino acids. CDR3 amino acids: CASSGDRVQHF. The CDR3 coding sequence is TGTGCCAGCAGTGGGGACAGAGTCCAGCATTTT.

This clonotype was seen a handful of times. V is TRBV6-5 and J is TRBJ1-2, with D tentatively TRBD1 (5 bases). The V end lost 4 bases, the J end lost 0 bases, and 15 bases lay between the germline ends. CDR1 MNHEY and CDR2 SVGAGI come from the germline V gene. The CDR3 covers 16 residues. CDR3 coding DNA: TGTGCCAGCAGTTGGGGCAGATATAAAGCTAACTATGGCTACACCTTC. Translating gives CASSWGRYKANYGYTF.

This clonotype was seen a few times. V gene TRBV29-1 combines with J gene TRBJ2-5; D is unresolved. Trimming took 6 bases from V and 1 from J, leaving 12 bases between them. CDR1 is SQVTM and CDR2 is ANQGSEA in the germline V gene. This CDR3 region has 13 residues. For the CDR3, the DNA is TGCAGCGTCCAAGGGCGGATCCAAGAGACCCAGTACTTC. Its translation: CSVQGRIQETQYF.

The chain couples TRBV5-1 to TRBJ1-3; TRBD1 matches 8 bases. CDR3 length equals 16 residues. In germline, CDR1 is SGHRS, CDR2 YFSETQ. V was pared by 5 bases and J by 4 bases, with 11 bases of the junction left unmatched. The CDR3 region has the DNA TGCGCCAGCAGATCACAAGACAGGGGAGGAGGAAACACCATATATTTT. This encodes CASRSQDRGGGNTIYF.

This clonotype was counted a few times. This chain uses TRBV29-1 with TRBJ2-4, with D perhaps TRBD2 (5 bases). CDR1 is SQVTM, CDR2 ANQGSEA, per germline. The CDR3 extends over 15 amino acids. Trimming took 4 bases from V and 1 from J, leaving 14 bases between them. The CDR3 DNA follows: TGCAGCGTTGTCCACGGGTCGGGGGCCAAAAACATTCAGTACTTC. Its protein is CSVVHGSGAKNIQYF.

This clonotype was recorded at least ten times. V usage is TRBV3-1 and J usage is TRBJ2-1; TRBD1 aligns across 12 bases. Trimming removed 4 bases from V and 9 bases from J; junction bases left unmatched: 13. This CDR3 region has 17 residues. Germline V gene sequence: CDR1 LGHDT, CDR2 YNNKEL (reference sequence). This CDR3 is CASSRWDGDRGLSEQFF. The CDR3 DNA follows: TGTGCCAGCAGCCGATGGGATGGGGACAGGGGGCTGAGTGAGCAGTTCTTC.

The chain couples TRBV7-9 to TRBJ1-5; D uncertain. The V and J ends lost 5 bases and 5 bases respectively, with 10 bases between them. The CDR3 loop spans 13 amino acids. CDR1 and CDR2 (germline): SEHNR, FQNEAQ (reference sequence). In DNA form, the CDR3 reads TGTGCCAGCAGCCCCTCGGGGTATCAGCCCCAGCATTTT. This gives the protein CASSPSGYQPQHF.

This clonotype was detected only a few times. The chain links TRBV4-1 to TRBJ2-7, with D perhaps TRBD1 or TRBD2 (6 bases each). V was clipped by 0 bases and J by 9 bases, with 15 bases between them. The CDR3 consists of 14 residues. Germline values: CDR1 MGHRA, CDR2 YSYEKL. DNA for the CDR3: TGCGCCAGCAGCCAAGATCCGGGGGCCTCAGGGCAGTACGTC. Encoded protein: CASSQDPGASGQYV.

There are a few counts of this clonotype. The V gene is TRBV7-3, the J gene TRBJ2-2; D perhaps matches TRBD2 (7 bases). The CDR3 has 15 amino acids. V was pared by 9 bases and J by 6 bases, with 20 bases between. Germline V gene lookup returns CDR1 SGHTA and CDR2 FQGTGA. DNA of the CDR3: TGTGCCAGTTCGGGGGGCGCCTCTCCGGCCGGGGAGCTGTTTTTT. This sequence encodes CASSGGASPAGELFF.

This clonotype was seen many times. J is TRBJ2-3 and V is TRBV7-6; 7 bases line up with TRBD2. Trimming took 0 bases from V and 3 from J; bases not matched to a gene: 15. This CDR3 is 19 amino acids long. Germline V gene sequence: CDR1 SGHVS, CDR2 FNYEAQ. The DNA for the CDR3 is TGTGCCAGCAGCTTAGCGGTGGTTGCGGGGGTTCTGGGAACAGATACGCAGTATTTT. Its protein product is CASSLAVVAGVLGTDTQYF.